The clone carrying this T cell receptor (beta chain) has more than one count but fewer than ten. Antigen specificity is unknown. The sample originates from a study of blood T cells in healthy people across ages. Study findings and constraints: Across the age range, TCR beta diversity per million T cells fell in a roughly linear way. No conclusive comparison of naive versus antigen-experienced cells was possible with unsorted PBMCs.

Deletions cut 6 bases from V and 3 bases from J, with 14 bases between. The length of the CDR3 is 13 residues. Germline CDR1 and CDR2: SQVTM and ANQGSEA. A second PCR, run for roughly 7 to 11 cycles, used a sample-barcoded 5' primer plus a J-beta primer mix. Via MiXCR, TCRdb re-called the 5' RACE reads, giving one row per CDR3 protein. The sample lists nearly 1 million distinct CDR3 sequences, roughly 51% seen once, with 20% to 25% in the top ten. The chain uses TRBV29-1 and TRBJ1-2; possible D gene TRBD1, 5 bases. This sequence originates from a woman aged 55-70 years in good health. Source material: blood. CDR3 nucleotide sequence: TGCAGCGTACGGGACGGAGTGTACTATGGCTACACCTTC. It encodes CSVRDGVYYGYTF.